One and the same sample provided the 32 T cell receptor beta chains below, sequenced in a study of CD8 T cells in ankylosing spondylitis. TCRdb used MiXCR to reprocess the 5' RACE reads, holding one entry per CDR3 protein. Among roughly 180,000 distinct CDR3 sequences, over 10% were seen once, and the ten largest hold about 15%. What was sequenced was blood, either unsorted or a sorted T cell fraction (not recorded which). All receptors derive from a male donor with ankylosing spondylitis or in good health (not recorded which).

This chain links TRBV6-6 with TRBJ1-1, with D unclear. Germline V gene lookup returns CDR1 MNHNY and CDR2 SVGAGI (reference sequence). V was shortened by 4 bases and J by 2 bases, with 8 bases between the two germline ends. This CDR3 spans 13 amino acids. The CDR3 DNA reads as TGTGCCAGCAGTTGGTACCTAAACACTGAAGCTTTCTTT. Protein sequence: CASSWYLNTEAFF.

This rearrangement joins TRBV5-1 to TRBJ1-1; D is unclear. The germline V gene encodes CDR1 SGHRS and CDR2 YFSETQ. The CDR3 extends over 17 amino acids. V was pared by 1 base and J by 4 bases, with 20 bases between. DNA for the CDR3: TGCGCCAGCAGCTTGTACCGGGTGGTGGGCAGCGGCACTGAAGCTTTCTTT. It yields the protein CASSLYRVVGSGTEAFF. The full variable domain, rest sourced from reference TRBV5-1 and TRBJ1-1, is KAGVTQTPRYLIKTRGQQVTLSCSPISGHRSVSWYQQTPGQGLQFLFEYFSETQRNKGNFPGRFSGRQFSNSRSEMNVSTLELGDSALYLCASSLYRVVGSGTEAFFGQGTRLTVV.

This clonotype has a count of ten or more. The chain carries TRBV15 and TRBJ2-1; D gene unclear. Germline CDR1 reads LNHNV; CDR2 reads YYDKDF (reference sequence). Deletions cut 0 bases from V and 3 bases from J, with 9 bases between. This CDR3 is 15 amino acids long. The CDR3: CATSREWHNYNEQFF. The CDR3 nucleotides are TGTGCCACCAGCAGAGAATGGCACAACTACAATGAGCAGTTCTTC.

The rearrangement joins TRBV5-6 to TRBJ1-1; D unclear. CDR1 SGHDT and CDR2 YYEEEE come from the germline V gene. Trimming shortened V by 0 bases and J by 4 bases, and 10 bases separated the two germline ends. The CDR3 is made up of 14 amino acids. DNA of the CDR3: TGTGCCAGCAGCTTGGTGGAGGGAGGCACTGAAGCTTTCTTT. This encodes CASSLVEGGTEAFF.

The V call is TRBV7-9, the J call TRBJ2-2; possibly TRBD2 for D (6 bases). The ends were cut back, 4 bases at V and 2 bases at J, with 14 bases in the middle. The germline CDR1 and CDR2 sequences are SEHNR and FQNEAQ (reference sequence). The CDR3 covers 16 residues. The CDR3 nucleotides read TGTGCCAGCAGCTCCGAACTAGCACCCAACACCGGGGAGCTGTTTTTT. This encodes CASSSELAPNTGELFF.

CDR3 nucleotide sequence: TGTGCCAGCAGCTCGGACAGATACACTGAAGCTTTCTTT. It encodes CASSSDRYTEAFF. V gene TRBV7-7 combines with J gene TRBJ1-1, with D maybe TRBD1 (6 bases). Germline V gene sequence: CDR1 SSHAT, CDR2 FNYEAQ (reference sequence). Trimming stripped 4 bases from V and 3 bases from J, with 9 bases between. The CDR3 length is 13 residues.

A few counts support this clonotype. The chain employs TRBV27 and TRBJ1-1; no clear D. CDR1 and CDR2 (germline): MNHEY, SMNVEV (reference sequence). The CDR3 sequence is 15 residues long. Trimming stripped 5 bases from V and 1 base from J, with 14 bases between. The CDR3 DNA reads as TGTGCCAGCAGTCTCACCCGCACACCGAACACTGAAGCTTTCTTT. It is translated as CASSLTRTPNTEAFF.

There are a few counts of this clonotype. V gene TRBV10-3 combines with J gene TRBJ2-2, with 7 positions matching TRBD2. V trimming: 5 bases; J trimming: 4 bases; junction bases outside the gene matches: 13. CDR3 length: 17 residues. Germline loops: CDR1 ENHRY, CDR2 SYGVKD. CDR3 sequence reads: CAISSRMGEGSTGELFF. The CDR3 bases are TGTGCCATCAGTTCCCGCATGGGGGAGGGAAGCACCGGGGAGCTGTTTTTT.

This clonotype was seen a handful of times. V is TRBV5-1 and J is TRBJ1-1, with 9 positions matching TRBD1. From germline, CDR1 is SGHRS and CDR2 YFSETQ. V shed 5 bases, J shed 5 bases, and the junction held 4 bases outside the gene matches. The CDR3 spans 13 residues. CDR3 nucleotides: TGCGCCAGCAGTCGGACAGGGGAGACTGAAGCTTTCTTT. The encoded protein is CASSRTGETEAFF. The variable domain in full, completed from reference TRBV5-1 and TRBJ1-1, reads KAGVTQTPRYLIKTRGQQVTLSCSPISGHRSVSWYQQTPGQGLQFLFEYFSETQRNKGNFPGRFSGRQFSNSRSEMNVSTLELGDSALYLCASSRTGETEAFFGQGTRLTVV.

In its sample, this clonotype was seen a few times. This sequence joins TRBV28 and TRBJ2-1, with TRBD2 matching over 9 bases. CDR3 length equals 15 residues. J gave up 3 bases and V 7 bases, and 7 bases lay outside the gene matches. Germline lookup yields CDR1 MDHEN and CDR2 SYDVKM. The CDR3 coding sequence is TGTGCCAGCACCCTTAGCGGGGGCCACTACAATGAGCAGTTCTTC. Its translation: CASTLSGGHYNEQFF.

The V and J genes are TRBV7-9 and TRBJ2-1; perhaps TRBD2 as D (7 bases). The CDR3 spans 16 residues. CDR1 SEHNR and CDR2 FQNEAQ come from the germline V gene (reference sequence). V was clipped by 1 base and J by 3 bases, with 13 bases between them. The chain's CDR3 is CASSLEGGGIYNEQFF. The CDR3, as DNA: TGTGCCAGCAGCTTAGAGGGGGGAGGGATCTACAATGAGCAGTTCTTC. The entire variable domain, with the rest obtained from reference TRBV7-9 and TRBJ2-1, is as follows: DTGVSQNPRHKITKRGQNVTFRCDPISEHNRLYWYRQTLGQGPEFLTYFQNEAQLEKSRLLSDRFSAERPKGSFSTLEIQRTEQGDSAMYLCASSLEGGGIYNEQFFGPGTRLTVL.

The V and J genes are TRBV2 and TRBJ2-7; 8 bases map to TRBD2. Germline lookup yields CDR1 SNHLY and CDR2 FYNNEI. The CDR3 covers 13 residues. The V and J ends lost 8 bases and 2 bases, in that order; junction bases with no gene match: 5. CDR3 coding DNA: TGTGCCAGCGACTCAGCGGGGGCCTACGAGCAGTACTTC. Encoded protein: CASDSAGAYEQYF. Based on the CDR3 plus reference TRBV2 and TRBJ2-7, the full variable domain is EPEVTQTPSHQVTQMGQEVILRCVPISNHLYFYWYRQILGQKVEFLVSFYNNEISEKSEIFDDQFSVERPDGSNFTLKIRSTKLEDSAMYFCASDSAGAYEQYFGPGTRLTVT.

This chain links TRBV5-1 with TRBJ2-7, with 8 bases identical to TRBD2. This CDR3 contains 15 residues. Trimming cost V 0 bases and J 0 bases; bases outside gene matches: 2. CDR1 SGHRS and CDR2 YFSETQ come from the germline V gene. The CDR3 reads CASSLGRGASYEQYF. The DNA of the CDR3 is TGCGCCAGCAGCTTGGGGCGGGGGGCCTCCTACGAGCAGTACTTC.

There are many counts of this clonotype. J is TRBJ2-7 and V is TRBV27, with TRBD1 as a possible D gene (6 bases). CDR1 MNHEY and CDR2 SMNVEV come from the germline V gene (reference sequence). The CDR3 totals 13 residues. Between the trimmed V and J ends, which lost 5 bases and 6 bases, there was a span of 14 bases. CDR3 sequence (DNA): TGTGCCAGCAGTCCAACTACAGGGCTCGAGCAGTACTTC. As protein: CASSPTTGLEQYF.

The gene calls are TRBV6-5 and TRBJ2-7; perhaps TRBD1 as D (6 bases). The CDR3 is made up of 13 amino acids. Germline lookup yields CDR1 MNHEY and CDR2 SVGAGI. V was trimmed by 1 base and J by 4 bases, leaving 8 bases between them. Written as DNA, the CDR3 is TGTGCCAGCAGTTACTACAGGGAGTACGAGCAGTACTTC. Translated, it gives CASSYYREYEQYF.

The V call is TRBV7-6, the J call TRBJ2-5, with 8 bases matching TRBD2. V lost 4 bases, J lost 4 bases, and 8 bases stayed unmatched. Germline V gene lookup returns CDR1 SGHVS and CDR2 FNYEAQ. The CDR3 covers 15 residues. This CDR3 is CASSYLAGRLETQYF. The CDR3 DNA reads as TGTGCCAGCAGCTACCTAGCGGGCCGCCTAGAGACCCAGTACTTC.

This clonotype was recorded at least ten times. The chain carries TRBV12-3 or TRBV12-4 and TRBJ2-1; D is ambiguous. With 7 bases removed from V and 7 bases from J, the gap between germline ends came to 11 bases. This CDR3 comprises 12 residues. CDR3 amino acids: CASTYSGNEQFF. For the CDR3, the DNA is TGTGCCAGCACCTATTCTGGGAATGAGCAGTTCTTC.

This clonotype was seen a few times. A junction boundary mismatches the germline segment, possibly from a read error. CDR3: CAWSVQGEQLF. CDR3 DNA sequence: TGTGCCTGGAGTGTCCAGGGCGAGCAGCTCTTC. This chain joins TRBV30 and TRBJ2-1; a weak D match, TRBD1 (5 bases). The length of the CDR3 is 11 residues. Germline V CDR1 and CDR2: GTSNPN, SVGIG (reference sequence).

This clonotype appeared many times. This chain connects TRBV7-9 to TRBJ2-7; 7 bases match TRBD1. Germline V gene data show CDR1 as SEHNR and CDR2 as FQNEAQ (reference sequence). V dropped 5 bases and J dropped 2; count of bases not matched to a gene: 9. The CDR3 runs to 15 residues. The CDR3 reads CASSQGVGATYEQYF. CDR3 sequence (DNA): TGTGCCAGCAGCCAGGGGGTAGGGGCCACCTACGAGCAGTACTTC.

A few counts support this clonotype. The chain joins TRBV7-8 to TRBJ2-7, with D perhaps TRBD1 (6 bases). Germline V gene lookup returns CDR1 SGHVS and CDR2 FQNEAQ. The CDR3 totals 13 residues. V was cut by 3 bases and J by 4 bases, with 10 bases left in between. As DNA, the CDR3 is TGTGCCAGCAGCTTCTGGACAGCTTACGAGCAGTACTTC. This gives the protein CASSFWTAYEQYF.

The chain employs TRBV11-2 and TRBJ2-7, with D perhaps TRBD2 (6 bases). Trimming took off 4 bases at V and 6 bases at J, with 13 bases between the two ends. This CDR3 has 13 amino acids. Germline V gene data show CDR1 as SGHAT and CDR2 as FQNNGV. The CDR3 DNA is TGTGCCAGCAGCTCCGGGAGTTGGGGCGAGCAGTACTTC. Residues: CASSSGSWGEQYF.

The rearrangement uses TRBV6-1 and TRBJ2-2; the match to TRBD1 covers 9 bases. In germline, CDR1 is MNHNS, CDR2 SASEGT. V was clipped by 4 bases and J by 7 bases; unmatched bases: 7. The CDR3 is 15 amino acids. CDR3 amino acids: CASSVGQGRHGELFF. As DNA, the CDR3 is TGTGCCAGCAGTGTGGGACAGGGACGACACGGGGAGCTGTTTTTT.

This clonotype is a singleton in its sample. The CDR3 nucleotides are TGTGCCAGCAGTTCGGGACCGATTGTGGGGACAGTGCCCCACGAGCAGTACTTC. Translation gives CASSSGPIVGTVPHEQYF. The rearrangement uses TRBV27 and TRBJ2-7; 7 nucleotides agree with TRBD1. Germline V gives CDR1 MNHEY, CDR2 SMNVEV (reference sequence). J lost 5 bases, V lost 4 bases, and 20 bases had no gene match. The CDR3 runs 18 residues.

The V gene is TRBV28, the J gene TRBJ2-1, with TRBD2 identical over 8 bases. CDR1 and CDR2 from the germline V gene are MDHEN and SYDVKM. Germline trimming cut 5 bases from V and 4 bases from J; bases unmatched to any gene: 16. CDR3 length: 18 amino acids. In DNA form, the CDR3 reads TGTGCCAGCAGTCTACACCTCTCCGGGACTAGGGGATACAATGAGCAGTTCTTC. This codes for CASSLHLSGTRGYNEQFF.

This clonotype was counted at least ten times. The chain links TRBV19 to TRBJ2-7; a possible D gene is TRBD1 (5 bases). The V gene's germline CDR1 is LNHDA and CDR2 SQIVND (reference sequence). Trimming shortened V by 10 bases and J by 0 bases, and 10 bases separated the two germline ends. The CDR3 totals 12 residues. This CDR3 is CATTGSSYEQYF. The CDR3 DNA sequence: TGTGCCACTACAGGATCCTCCTACGAGCAGTACTTC.

This clonotype occurred many times. The chain recombines TRBV29-1 with TRBJ2-1, with D possibly called TRBD1 or TRBD2 (5 bases each). The CDR3 extends over 13 amino acids. Germline CDR1 SQVTM, CDR2 ANQGSEA. The V end lost 5 bases, the J end lost 4 bases, and 12 bases lay between the germline ends. The CDR3 reads CSVPGTDYNEQFF. DNA for the CDR3: TGCAGCGTTCCCGGGACGGATTACAATGAGCAGTTCTTC.

This clonotype was counted a few times. The rearrangement uses TRBV5-1 and TRBJ1-1; D is unresolved. The CDR3 extends over 14 amino acids. Trimming pared 0 bases from V and 0 bases from J, leaving 6 bases between. Per germline, CDR1 SGHRS and CDR2 YFSETQ. CDR3 DNA: TGCGCCAGCAGCTTGGATGAGATGAACACTGAAGCTTTCTTT. Its translation is CASSLDEMNTEAFF. The whole variable domain, filled in from reference TRBV5-1 and TRBJ1-1, reads KAGVTQTPRYLIKTRGQQVTLSCSPISGHRSVSWYQQTPGQGLQFLFEYFSETQRNKGNFPGRFSGRQFSNSRSEMNVSTLELGDSALYLCASSLDEMNTEAFFGQGTRLTVV.

The sample holds a few counts of this clonotype. This sequence joins TRBV12-3 or TRBV12-4 and TRBJ1-2; D gene ambiguous. V lost 3 bases and J lost 6, with 5 bases in between. The CDR3 spans 11 residues. The CDR3 spells CASSFIHGYTF. DNA for the CDR3: TGTGCCAGCAGTTTTATCCATGGCTACACCTTC.

There are a few counts of this clonotype. The chain combines TRBV5-6 with TRBJ2-2, with TRBD2 matching 9 bases. With V trimmed by 0 bases and J by 1 base, 10 bases remained unmatched. The germline V gene encodes CDR1 SGHDT and CDR2 YYEEEE. The CDR3 contains 19 residues. CDR3 loop: CASSLAPAGSGGNTGELFF. CDR3 in DNA: TGTGCCAGCAGCTTGGCCCCAGCGGGTAGCGGGGGGAACACCGGGGAGCTGTTTTTT.

Here the CDR3 reads CASSLLIFFTDTQYF. CDR3 DNA sequence: TGCGCCAGCAGCCTTCTTATTTTCTTCACAGATACGCAGTATTTT. The chain couples TRBV5-1 to TRBJ2-3, with D unclear. The CDR3 loop spans 15 amino acids. Germline V CDR1 and CDR2: SGHRS, YFSETQ. Between the trimmed V and J ends, which lost 4 bases and 2 bases, there was a span of 14 bases.

The CDR3 sequence: CASSQAGQAMNTEAFF. DNA of the CDR3: TGCGCCAGCAGCCAAGCCGGACAGGCGATGAACACTGAAGCTTTCTTT. This chain links TRBV4-1 with TRBJ1-1; TRBD1 agrees at 7 bases. Losses at the gene ends were 1 base for V and 0 bases for J; bases not matched to a gene: 5. The CDR3 spans 16 residues. Per germline, CDR1 MGHRA and CDR2 YSYEKL.

V gene TRBV10-3 combines with J gene TRBJ2-3; the D gene is possibly TRBD2 (6 bases). The germline gives CDR1 ENHRY, CDR2 SYGVKD. Deletions cut 6 bases from V and 2 bases from J, with 15 bases between. This CDR3 comprises 15 residues. The CDR3 here is CAISPEGANTDTQYF. The DNA for the CDR3 is TGTGCCATCAGCCCGGAGGGAGCGAACACAGATACGCAGTATTTT.